The T cell receptor beta chain described here comes from a study of T cell responses to AZD1222 COVID-19 vaccine. Study findings and constraints: Researchers took repertoire samples only after the peak T cell response had come. The donor group comprised mostly white British people and more females; the analysis possibly underestimated clonal diversity. Just a handful of AZD1222 recipients were seropositive at baseline.

This clone was seen once. The antigen remains undetermined. Assay used: immunoSEQ multiplex PCR; TCRdb lists only in-frame clones, some missing. This sample yields about 170,000 clones, of which roughly nine tenths are seen a single time; approximately 2.9% belongs to the top ten. CDR3 size: 16 residues. Germline values: CDR1 MGHDK, CDR2 SYGVNS. The V and J ends lost 5 bases and 3 bases, in that order; junction bases with no gene match: 7. Sequenced material: peripheral blood, taken on day 0 of AZD1222 vaccination. This clonotype was sampled from an adult in good health. This sequence joins TRBV25-1 and TRBJ2-2, with TRBD2 identical over 9 bases. CDR3 coding DNA: TGTGCCAGCAGTAGGCTAGCGGGACCGGACACCGGGGAGCTGTTTTTT. This codes for CASSRLAGPDTGELFF.